This entry features one T cell receptor (beta chain) sequence. Its specificity is not known. Use of 60 Vbeta and 13 Jbeta primers characterized the PCR. Study processing details: A later analysis counted approximately 88 million unique TCR beta chains, about 10 million shared. Only in-frame clones appear in the TCRdb table, and some are missing; sequencing was by immunoSEQ multiplex PCR. V and J calls and clone size come straight from that table; D and trimming were deduced from the DNA. The sample has about 92,000 clones; roughly 70% are singletons. The data stem from a study of cytomegalovirus exposure and HLA in healthy donors. Study-level findings and limits: As a later analysis showed, several of the most significant clusters appeared to be linked to common viral pathogens. The likely explanation for a cluster of highly shared sequence variants was sequencing artifact.

The clonotype was recovered from a woman aged 18-30 years in good health and CMV-seropositive. Sample: PBMCs.

CDR3 amino acids: CAGGHDYNEQFF. CDR3 in DNA: TGCGCTGGGGGACACGACTACAATGAGCAGTTCTTC. The rearrangement links TRBV29-1 to TRBJ2-1; D might be TRBD1 (6 bases). The CDR3 length is 12 residues. CDR1 is SQVTM and CDR2 is ANQGSEA in the germline V gene.